Below, 6 T cell receptor beta chains from the same sample are listed, as sequenced in a study of cytomegalovirus exposure and HLA in healthy donors. The PCR made use of 60 Vbeta and 13 Jbeta primers. Generated by immunoSEQ multiplex PCR, the TCRdb table keeps only in-frame clones and is missing some. The data hold under 150,000 clones, with just under 80% observed a single time. Sequencing was carried out using PBMCs. All receptors come from a male donor in good health and CMV-seronegative.

The genes are TRBV7-2 and TRBJ2-3; tentatively, D is TRBD1 (7 bases). V was clipped by 5 bases and J by 3 bases, with 15 bases between them. CDR3 size: 15 residues. Germline CDR1 SGHTA, CDR2 FQGNSA. This CDR3 is CASSRQGGLTDTQYF. The CDR3 bases are TGTGCCAGCAGCCGACAGGGAGGATTGACAGATACGCAGTATTTT.

V gene TRBV28 combines with J gene TRBJ2-1, with D possibly matching TRBD1 (5 bases). The CDR3 spans 16 residues. V was trimmed by 5 bases and J by 0 bases, leaving 14 bases between them. CDR1 and CDR2 from the germline V gene are MDHEN and SYDVKM. CDR3 amino acids: CASSPETGNSYNEQFF. In DNA form, the CDR3 reads TGTGCCAGCAGTCCAGAAACAGGCAACTCCTACAATGAGCAGTTCTTC.

The rearrangement uses TRBV11-2 and TRBJ2-5; D may be TRBD1 (6 bases). The CDR3 has 17 residues. With 5 bases removed from V and 5 bases from J, the gap between germline ends came to 24 bases. Germline CDR1 and CDR2: SGHAT and FQNNGV. The CDR3, as DNA: TGTGCCAGCAGCCAAGGGGCTATCGGTACAGGGCGGGAGACCCAGTACTTC. As protein: CASSQGAIGTGRETQYF.

The table lists this clone with a count of one. The chain couples TRBV6-6 to TRBJ1-6, with TRBD1 identical over 9 bases. The CDR3 is made up of 15 amino acids. Germline trimming cut 5 bases from V and 8 bases from J; bases unmatched to any gene: 7. Per the germline V gene, CDR1 is MNHNY and CDR2 is SVGAGI (reference sequence). CDR3 in DNA: TGTGCCAGCAGTCCATCCGGGACAGGGCATTCACCCCTCCACTTT. It translates to CASSPSGTGHSPLHF.

This clone was detected a few times. J is TRBJ2-7 and V is TRBV21-1; the table's TRBD1 call for D was not verified on the DNA. TRBV21-1 is flagged as a pseudogene. CDR3 length: 15 amino acids. The CDR3 region is CASSKVAGEAYEQYF. CDR3 nucleotide sequence: TGTGCCAGCAGCAAAGTCGCAGGGGAAGCCTACGAGCAGTACTTC.

This clone has just a few counts. This sequence joins TRBV4-1 and TRBJ2-6; D gene unclear. The germline CDR1 and CDR2 sequences are MGHRA and YSYEKL. The CDR3 is 15 amino acids. V lost 4 bases and J 8 bases, leaving 15 bases between the germline ends. CDR3 in amino acids: CASSLSLQDTNVLTF. The CDR3 DNA is TGCGCCAGCAGCCTCTCACTACAAGATACCAACGTCCTGACTTTC.